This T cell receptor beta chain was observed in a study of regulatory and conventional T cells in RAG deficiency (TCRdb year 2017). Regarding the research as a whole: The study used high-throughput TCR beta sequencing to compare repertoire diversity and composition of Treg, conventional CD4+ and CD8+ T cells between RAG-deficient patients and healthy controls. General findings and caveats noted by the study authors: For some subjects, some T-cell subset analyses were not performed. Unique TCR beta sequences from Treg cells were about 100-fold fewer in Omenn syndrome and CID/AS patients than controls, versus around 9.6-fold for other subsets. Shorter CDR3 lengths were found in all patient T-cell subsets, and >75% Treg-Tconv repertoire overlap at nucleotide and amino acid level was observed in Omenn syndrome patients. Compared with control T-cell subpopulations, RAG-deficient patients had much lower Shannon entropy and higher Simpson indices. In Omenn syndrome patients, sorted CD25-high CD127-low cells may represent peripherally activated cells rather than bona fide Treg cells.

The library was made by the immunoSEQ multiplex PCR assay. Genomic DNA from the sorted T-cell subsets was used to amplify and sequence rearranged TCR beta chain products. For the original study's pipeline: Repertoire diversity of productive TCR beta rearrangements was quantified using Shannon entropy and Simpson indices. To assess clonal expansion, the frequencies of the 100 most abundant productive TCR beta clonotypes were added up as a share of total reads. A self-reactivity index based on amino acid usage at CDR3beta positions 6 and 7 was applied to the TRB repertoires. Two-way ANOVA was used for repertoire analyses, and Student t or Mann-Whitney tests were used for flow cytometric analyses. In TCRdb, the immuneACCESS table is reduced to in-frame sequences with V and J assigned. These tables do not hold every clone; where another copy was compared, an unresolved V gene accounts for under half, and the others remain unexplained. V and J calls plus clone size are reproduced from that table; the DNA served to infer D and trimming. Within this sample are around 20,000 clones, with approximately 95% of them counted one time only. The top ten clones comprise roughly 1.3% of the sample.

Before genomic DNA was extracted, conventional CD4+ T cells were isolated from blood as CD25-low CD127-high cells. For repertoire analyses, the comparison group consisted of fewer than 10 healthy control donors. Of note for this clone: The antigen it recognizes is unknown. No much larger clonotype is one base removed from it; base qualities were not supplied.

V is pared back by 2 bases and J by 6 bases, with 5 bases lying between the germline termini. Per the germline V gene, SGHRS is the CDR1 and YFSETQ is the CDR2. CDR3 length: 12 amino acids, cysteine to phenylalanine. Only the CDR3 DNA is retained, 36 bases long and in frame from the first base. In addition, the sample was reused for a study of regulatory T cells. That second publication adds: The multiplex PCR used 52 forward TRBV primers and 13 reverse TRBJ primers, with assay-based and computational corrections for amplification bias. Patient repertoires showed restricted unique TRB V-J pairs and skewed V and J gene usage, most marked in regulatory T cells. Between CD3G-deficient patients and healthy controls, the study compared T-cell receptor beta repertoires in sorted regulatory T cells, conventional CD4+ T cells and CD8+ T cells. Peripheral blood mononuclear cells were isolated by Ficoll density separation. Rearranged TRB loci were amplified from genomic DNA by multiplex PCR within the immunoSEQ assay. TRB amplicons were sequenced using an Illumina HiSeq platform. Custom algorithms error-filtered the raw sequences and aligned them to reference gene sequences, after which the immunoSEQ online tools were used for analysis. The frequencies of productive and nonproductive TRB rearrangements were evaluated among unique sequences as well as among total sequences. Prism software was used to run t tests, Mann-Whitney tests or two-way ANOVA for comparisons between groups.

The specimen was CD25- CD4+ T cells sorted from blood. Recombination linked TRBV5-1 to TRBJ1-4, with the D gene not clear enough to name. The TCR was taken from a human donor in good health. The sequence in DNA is TGCGCCAGCAGCTTATCAGATGAAAAACTGTTTTTT. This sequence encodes CASSLSDEKLFF.